This is a list of T cell receptor beta chains from one sample in a study of T cell changes during pregnancy in multiple sclerosis. The protocol was immunoSEQ multiplex PCR, while the TCRdb copy is restricted to in-frame clones and leaves out a portion. The sample contains 55,000 to 70,000 clones, over 85% of which appear only once. This material consisted of CD4+ T cells from peripheral blood mononuclear cells, taken before pregnancy. These receptors all stem from a female donor with multiple sclerosis, enrolled in a pregnancy study. The CDR3 runs from the conserved cysteine through the conserved F or W. D genes are given only for firm matches. A row's size may be missing; if present it is once, few, many or a size class.

v_gene	j_gene	abundance	d_gene	CDR3nt	CDR3aa
TRBV4-1	TRBJ2-3	-	-	TGCGCCAGCAGCCAAGTAGGTCAGGGGACAGATACGCAGTATTTT	CASSQVGQGTDTQYF
TRBV2	TRBJ2-6	-	-	TGTGCCAGCAGTGATTCAGGAGGGATCGGGGCCAACGTCCTGACTTTC	CASSDSGGIGANVLTF
TRBV18	TRBJ2-3	-	-	TGTGCCAGCTCACCTTACGACAGATCTAGCACAGATACGCAGTATTTT	CASSPYDRSSTDTQYF
TRBV27	TRBJ2-7	-	TRBD2	TGTGCCAGCAGCCGAGCGGGAGTCGGGGCCTACGAGCAGTACTTC	CASSRAGVGAYEQYF
TRBV29-1	TRBJ2-5	-	TRBD2	TGCAGCGTTGCTCGGACTAGCGGGAGGGGAAAGGGGGAGACCCAGTACTTC	CSVARTSGRGKGETQYF
TRBV19	TRBJ1-4	-	TRBD1	TGTGCCAGTAGTGCTTATACGGGACAGGGTAATGAAAAACTGTTTTTT	CASSAYTGQGNEKLFF
TRBV18	TRBJ2-6	-	-	TGTGCCAGCTCACCACTTGGTGGGGGACTCGGGGCCAACGTCCTGACTTTC	CASSPLGGGLGANVLTF
TRBV5-3	TRBJ1-2	-	-	TGTGCCAGAAGCTTACTCCTTGGCTACACCTTC	CARSLLLGYTF
TRBV7-2	TRBJ2-3	-	TRBD2	TGTGCCAGCAGCTCCGACAGCGGGAGGGTGGGAAATACGCAGTATTTT	CASSSDSGRVGNTQYF
TRBV6-1	TRBJ2-2	-	-	TGTGCCAGCAGTGTTCCCCAAGGGGCCGGCTCGGAGCTGTTTTTT	CASSVPQGAGSELFF
TRBV5-3	TRBJ2-2	-	TRBD1	TGTGCCAGAAGCTTGGGGGCTCAGGGGGTGGACACCGGGGAGCTGTTTTTT	CARSLGAQGVDTGELFF
TRBV29-1	TRBJ2-7	-	TRBD2	TGCAGCGCGGGGGGGGTAGGGGACTACGAGCAGTACTTC	CSAGGVGDYEQYF
TRBV11-3	TRBJ2-7	-	TRBD2	TGTGCCAGCAGCTCTAATAGCGGGAGTACCCACGAGCAGTACTTC	CASSSNSGSTHEQYF
TRBV10-3	TRBJ2-7	-	-	TGTGCCATCAGCCAACAGTTCCGCCCTTACGAGCAGTACTTC	CAISQQFRPYEQYF
TRBV5-1	TRBJ2-7	-	-	TGCGCCAGCAGCTTATACCGGGAATCCTACGAGCAGTACTTC	CASSLYRESYEQYF
TRBV7-9	TRBJ2-5	-	TRBD2	TGTGCCAGCAGCTCGACTAGCGGGAAGGTCGAGACCCAGTACTTC	CASSSTSGKVETQYF
TRBV19	TRBJ1-4	-	TRBD1	TGTGCCAGTACGGCGGGACAGGTCCTAAATGCGAGGGAAAAACTGTTTTTT	CASTAGQVLNAREKLFF
TRBV28	TRBJ2-1	-	TRBD2	TGTGCCAGCAGTTTCCTAGCGGGAGGACCTATTGGTGTAAATGAGCAGTTCTTC	CASSFLAGGPIGVNEQFF
TRBV6-1	TRBJ1-1	-	TRBD1	TGTGCCAGCAGTGTCAGGACAGGGGGCTACACTGAAGCTTTCTTT	CASSVRTGGYTEAFF
TRBV7-7	TRBJ2-5	once	TRBD1	TGTGCTAGCAGCTACAGGGGTTCAGAGACCCAGTACTTC	CASSYRGSETQYF
TRBV15	TRBJ2-5	once	-	TGTGCCACCAGCAGAGATCAGGGCTTTCAAGAGACCCAGTACTTC	CATSRDQGFQETQYF
TRBV9	TRBJ1-5	-	-	TGTGCCAGCAGCGCGGGAACAGGGTATCAGCCCCAGCATTTT	CASSAGTGYQPQHF
TRBV7-9	TRBJ2-3	-	TRBD2	TGTGCCAGCAGCTTACTAGCGGGCCTCACAGATACGCAGTATTTT	CASSLLAGLTDTQYF
TRBV4-2	TRBJ2-1	-	-	TGTGCCAGCAGCCAGGGAGGGGGAGCGGGGCCCTACAATGAGCAGTTCTTC	CASSQGGGAGPYNEQFF
TRBV12-2	TRBJ1-2	-	-	TGTGCAAGTCGCTTGTTAGTTCCGGACTATGGCTACACCTTC	CASRLLVPDYGYTF
TRBV2	TRBJ2-1	-	-	TGTGCCAGCAGAGAACAGGGTCCCGGCTATGAGCAGTTCTTC	CASREQGPGYEQFF
TRBV5-1	TRBJ2-3	-	TRBD2	TGCGCCAGCAGCGCGACTAGCGGTATCACAGATACGCAGTATTTT	CASSATSGITDTQYF
TRBV30	TRBJ2-1	once	-	TGTGCCTGGCAGGGGGGACTAGTAATGGGGTCCTACAATGAGCAGTTCTTC	CAWQGGLVMGSYNEQFF
TRBV29-1	TRBJ2-1	once	-	TGCAGCGTTTTGGCTGAAAGATGGTACAATGAGCAGTTCTTC	CSVLAERWYNEQFF
TRBV28	TRBJ2-1	-	TRBD2	TGTGCCAGCAGCGAACCTTCGGGACTAGCGGGAGTTAACGAGCAGTTCTTC	CASSEPSGLAGVNEQFF
TRBV7-6	TRBJ1-1	-	-	TGTGCCAGCAGCTCCGAGGCGGGTGGAAACACTGAAGCTTTCTTT	CASSSEAGGNTEAFF
TRBV30	TRBJ2-5	-	-	TGTGCCTGGAGTAGCACTAACCGATTCCAAGAGACCCAGTACTTC	CAWSSTNRFQETQYF
TRBV18	TRBJ1-4	-	-	TGTGCCAGCTCACCCTTGGACCGGGGGGAAAAACTGTTTTTT	CASSPLDRGEKLFF
TRBV2	TRBJ1-2	-	-	TGTGCCAGCAGTGAAGGTACAGCTCGCTATGGCTACACCTTC	CASSEGTARYGYTF
TRBV7-9	TRBJ2-1	-	TRBD2	TGTGCCAGCAGCCAGACTCTAGCGGGAGAGTACAATGAGCAGTTCTTC	CASSQTLAGEYNEQFF
TRBV7-2	TRBJ2-7	-	-	TGTGCCAGCAGCTTACGGGTCGTGTACGAGCAGTACTTC	CASSLRVVYEQYF
TRBV6-5	TRBJ1-5	-	-	TGTGCCAGCAGTTACTCGAATGGAGACAATCAGCCCCAGCATTTT	CASSYSNGDNQPQHF
TRBV11-3	TRBJ2-1	-	TRBD2	TGTGCCAGCAGCTTAGGGGAGGGGAGGGATAATGAGCAGTTCTTC	CASSLGEGRDNEQFF
TRBV7-2	TRBJ2-1	-	TRBD2	TGTGCCAGCAGCTTAGGGGGTACGGGAGGGGACTACAATGAGCAGTTCTTC	CASSLGGTGGDYNEQFF
TRBV28	TRBJ2-2	-	TRBD2	TGTGCCAGCAGTTTGAAGTGGTTAGGGTCTAGCGGGAGGCGGAACACCGGGGAGCTGTTTTTT	CASSLKWLGSSGRRNTGELFF
TRBV29-1	TRBJ2-7	-	TRBD1	TGCAGCGTCGACGCCGGGACAGACTACGAGCAGTACTTC	CSVDAGTDYEQYF
TRBV5-8	TRBJ2-4	-	-	TGTGCCAGCAGCGTAGAACAGGTCCAGTACTTC	CASSVEQVQYF
TRBV5-4	TRBJ2-7	-	TRBD2	TGTGCCAGCAGCTTGGGGCGGGAGATATCCTACGAGCAGTACTTC	CASSLGREISYEQYF
TRBV27	TRBJ1-5	-	TRBD1	TGTGCCAGCAGTTCCCAGGGGGAGATTAGGAATCAGCCCCAGCATTTT	CASSSQGEIRNQPQHF